This T cell receptor beta chain was documented in a study of neoadjuvant anti-PD-1 for oral cavity cancer. Study summary: Non-progressing patients received a fourth nivolumab dose near day 43, then surgery on days 50-56.

Study-level results: Only three patients per response group were TCR-analyzed; validation needed.

These newly diagnosed stage II-IVA oral cavity squamous cell carcinoma patients had no prior systemic or radiation treatment. Analysis of PBMCs was direct, with no culture step. Measured with immunoSEQ multiplex PCR; TCRdb has only the in-frame clones, and not every one. The repertoire has about 81,000 clones, roughly four fifths of them found once; the top ten carry 2.5% to 3.5%. This clone has only one observation. No antigen is known for it. This receptor was obtained from a person between 40 and 79 years old with oral cavity squamous cell carcinoma. The sample here was PBMCs, taken before nivolumab (anti-PD-1) treatment.

CDR3 sequence (DNA): TGCAGCGTTGTAGCGGGAGCTAATGAGCAGTTCTTC. Protein product: CSVVAGANEQFF. The chain recombines TRBV29-1 with TRBJ2-1, with 9 positions matching TRBD2. V lost 4 bases, J lost 7 bases, and 2 bases stayed unmatched. The CDR3 sequence is 12 residues long. Germline loops: CDR1 SQVTM, CDR2 ANQGSEA.